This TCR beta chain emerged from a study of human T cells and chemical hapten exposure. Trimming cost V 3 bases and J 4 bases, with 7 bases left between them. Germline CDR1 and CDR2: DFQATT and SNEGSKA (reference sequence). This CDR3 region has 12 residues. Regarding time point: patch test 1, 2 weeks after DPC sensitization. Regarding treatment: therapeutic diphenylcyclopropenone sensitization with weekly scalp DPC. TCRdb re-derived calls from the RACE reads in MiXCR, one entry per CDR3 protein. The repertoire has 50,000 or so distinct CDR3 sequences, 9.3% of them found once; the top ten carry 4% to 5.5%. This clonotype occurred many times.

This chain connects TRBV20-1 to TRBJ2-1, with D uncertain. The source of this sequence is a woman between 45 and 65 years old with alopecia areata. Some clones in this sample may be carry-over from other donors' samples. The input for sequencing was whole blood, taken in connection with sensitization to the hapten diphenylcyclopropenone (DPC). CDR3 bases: TGCAGTGCTAGGGACCAGTACAATGAGCAGTTCTTC. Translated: CSARDQYNEQFF.